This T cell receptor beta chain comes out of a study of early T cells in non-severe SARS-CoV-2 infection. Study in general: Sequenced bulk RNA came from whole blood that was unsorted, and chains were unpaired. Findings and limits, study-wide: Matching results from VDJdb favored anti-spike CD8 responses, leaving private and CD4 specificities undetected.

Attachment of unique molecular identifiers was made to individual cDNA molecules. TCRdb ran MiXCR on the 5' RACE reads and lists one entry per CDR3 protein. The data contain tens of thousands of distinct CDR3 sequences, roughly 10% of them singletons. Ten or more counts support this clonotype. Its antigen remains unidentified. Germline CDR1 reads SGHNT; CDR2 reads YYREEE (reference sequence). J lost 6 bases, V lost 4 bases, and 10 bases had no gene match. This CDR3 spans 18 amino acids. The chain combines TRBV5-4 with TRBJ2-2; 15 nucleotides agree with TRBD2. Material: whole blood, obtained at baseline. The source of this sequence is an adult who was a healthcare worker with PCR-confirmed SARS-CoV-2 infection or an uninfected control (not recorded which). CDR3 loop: CASSGRGLAGGTAGELFF. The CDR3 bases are TGTGCCAGCAGCGGTAGGGGACTAGCGGGGGGTACGGCCGGGGAGCTGTTTTTT.